This TCR beta chain was identified in a study of Ad26.COV2.S vaccination and SARS-CoV-2 variants. Study overall: Dosing was one shot or two shots 56 days apart. Whole-study findings and limits: Considerable breadth of spike-specific CD8+ and CD4+ T cell responses has reportedly been documented following vaccination.

CDR1 GTSNPN and CDR2 SVGIG come from the germline V gene (reference sequence). With 4 bases removed from V and 3 bases from J, the gap between germline ends came to 8 bases. This CDR3 spans 12 amino acids. About this clone itself: Its antigen is unknown.

Indicated treatment: 15 to 20 received Ad26.COV2.S at low or high dose, single or two shots; roughly five received placebo; per-sample allocation not given. Sampling took place 63 days after the first vaccine or placebo injection. Generated by immunoSEQ multiplex PCR, the TCRdb table keeps only in-frame clones and is missing some. Seen here are under 600,000 clones, about nine tenths observed once, and the top ten hold around 1.6%. Here the sequenced sample was peripheral blood, taken in a trial of Ad26.COV2.S vaccine versus placebo. The TCR was taken from a person aged 18-60 years who received the Ad26.COV2.S COVID-19 vaccine or a placebo. The chain couples TRBV30 to TRBJ2-3, with no clear D. The CDR3 region has the DNA TGTGCCTGGATATTGACTACAGATACGCAGTATTTT. Its protein is CAWILTTDTQYF.